Presented here are 27 T cell receptor beta chains from one specimen sequenced in a study of T-cell reconstitution after alpha-beta-depleted transplantation in children. TCRbeta library preparation incorporated unique molecular identifiers. MiXCR was run by TCRdb on the PCR reads, yielding one entry per CDR3 protein. The top ten hold about 28% of the sample, which has approximately 1,000,000 distinct CDR3 sequences, roughly 31% seen once. This material consisted of PBMCs, mostly from graft donor cells, taken 360 days after TCRalphabeta/CD19-depleted stem cell transplant. The receptors were gathered from a boy under two years old who had a stem cell transplant for SCID, so the T cells may come from the graft donor.

The table lists this clonotype with a count of one. The gene calls are TRBV29-1 and TRBJ2-5, with TRBD1 matching over 8 bases. The CDR3 is 13 residues long. The V gene's germline CDR1 is SQVTM and CDR2 ANQGSEA. With 7 bases clipped from V and 4 bases from J, the junction kept 8 bases outside the gene matches. The CDR3 region has the DNA TGCAGCGGCCAGGGGGCTATCAGAGAGACCCAGTACTTC. Translating gives CSGQGAIRETQYF.

The table lists this clonotype with a few counts. The gene calls are TRBV6-1 and TRBJ1-6; TRBD1 matches 10 bases. Germline V CDR1 and CDR2: MNHNS, SASEGT. The CDR3 consists of 15 residues. After removal of 4 bases from V and 9 bases from J, the junction contained 6 bases not matched to a gene. The CDR3: CASSGDRGLGSPLHF. The DNA for the CDR3 is TGTGCCAGCAGTGGGGACAGGGGCTTGGGTTCACCCCTCCACTTT.

This clonotype has a handful of counts. This chain links TRBV20-1 with TRBJ2-1; TRBD1 agrees at 11 bases. Germline CDR1 DFQATT, CDR2 SNEGSKA (reference sequence). This CDR3 has 14 residues. J gave up 4 bases and V 6 bases, and 5 bases lay outside the gene matches. The DNA for the CDR3 is TGCAGTGCAGAGGACAGGGGGCTATACAATGAGCAGTTCTTC. Its translation is CSAEDRGLYNEQFF.

This clonotype was seen only a few times. This sequence joins TRBV3-1 and TRBJ2-7; D gene uncertain. Germline CDR1 and CDR2: LGHDT and YNNKEL (reference sequence). V lost 1 base, J lost 0 bases, and 7 bases lay in between. This CDR3 is built from 14 residues. The CDR3 sequence: CASSQVPASYEQYF. The CDR3 coding sequence is TGTGCCAGCAGCCAAGTACCGGCCTCCTACGAGCAGTACTTC.

The V call is TRBV12-3 or TRBV12-4, the J call TRBJ1-5, with TRBD1 matching 10 bases. J lost 0 bases, V lost 2 bases, and 7 bases had no gene match. The CDR3 length is 18 residues. CDR3 sequence reads: CASSLRGQGRYSNQPQHF. DNA of the CDR3: TGTGCCAGCAGTTTAAGGGGACAGGGGCGTTATAGCAATCAGCCCCAGCATTTT.

The rearrangement uses TRBV12-3 or TRBV12-4 and TRBJ2-2; D unclear. This CDR3 comprises 15 residues. Trimming removed 7 bases at V and 1 base at J, with 13 bases between. CDR3 protein: CASTLVSWNTGELFF. The CDR3 DNA is TGTGCCAGCACCTTAGTTAGTTGGAACACCGGGGAGCTGTTTTTT.

V is TRBV11-1 and J is TRBJ1-1; no firm D call. Trimming removed 7 bases from V and 1 base from J, with 16 bases in between. This CDR3 region has 15 residues. The germline gives CDR1 SGHAT, CDR2 FQDESV (reference sequence). The CDR3 coding sequence is TGTGCCAGCACCCCACTCTCGCAGACGAACACTGAAGCTTTCTTT. Translated, it gives CASTPLSQTNTEAFF.

The genes are TRBV9 and TRBJ2-5, with 9 bases that match TRBD2. Per the germline V gene, CDR1 is SGDLS and CDR2 is YYNGEE. Trimming cost V 3 bases and J 4 bases; bases outside gene matches: 7. The CDR3 is 15 residues long. In DNA, the CDR3 is TGTGCCAGCAGCGCGGCGGGGGGGCCGTTAGAGACCCAGTACTTC. This encodes CASSAAGGPLETQYF.

This clonotype was observed a handful of times. The J gene is TRBJ1-1, the V gene TRBV7-2; D remains ambiguous. V dropped 2 bases and J dropped 2 bases, with 12 bases sitting between them. Germline V gene data show CDR1 as SGHTA and CDR2 as FQGNSA. The CDR3 is made up of 15 amino acids. This CDR3 reads CASSLSAPLNTEAFF. The CDR3 DNA is TGTGCCAGCAGCTTATCCGCCCCCCTAAACACTGAAGCTTTCTTT.

This clonotype was seen a handful of times. V gene TRBV12-3 or TRBV12-4 combines with J gene TRBJ2-3, with TRBD1 matching over 9 bases. Unmatched junction bases numbered 6, after V lost 4 bases and J lost 1 base. CDR3 length: 16 residues. CDR3 region: CASSSNRGLGTDTQYF. As DNA, the CDR3 is TGTGCCAGCAGTTCCAACAGGGGGCTAGGCACAGATACGCAGTATTTT.

V is TRBV15 and J is TRBJ1-1; D is ambiguous. V lost 1 base to trimming and J lost 0 bases, with 9 bases between them. Germline CDR1 reads LNHNV; CDR2 reads YYDKDF (reference sequence). There are 15 residues in the CDR3. The CDR3 bases are TGTGCCACCAGCAGAGCCGGTACCATGAACACTGAAGCTTTCTTT. It encodes CATSRAGTMNTEAFF.

At least ten counts were recorded for this clonotype. V is TRBV29-1 and J is TRBJ2-2; weak D call: TRBD2 (5 bases). This CDR3 has 15 amino acids. V lost 1 base to trimming and J lost 5 bases, with 14 bases between them. Looked up from germline, CDR1 is SQVTM and CDR2 is ANQGSEA. CDR3 sequence: CSVEVAGVQTGELFF. Here the CDR3 DNA reads TGCAGCGTTGAAGTGGCGGGTGTTCAGACCGGGGAGCTGTTTTTT.

This clonotype was detected a few times. V gene TRBV5-4 combines with J gene TRBJ2-2; TRBD2 is a possible D gene (5 bases). The CDR3 covers 14 residues. CDR1 is SGHNT and CDR2 is YYREEE in the germline V gene (reference sequence). V shed 4 bases and J shed 4 bases, with 11 bases lying between them. The DNA for the CDR3 is TGTGCCAGCAGCCGGAACGAGGGCACCGGGGAGCTGTTTTTT. Translated: CASSRNEGTGELFF.

This clonotype was picked up a small number of times. The genes are TRBV29-1 and TRBJ2-3; D is possibly TRBD1 (6 bases). Germline loops: CDR1 SQVTM, CDR2 ANQGSEA. Trimming pared 1 base from V and 13 bases from J, leaving 6 bases between. This CDR3 has 9 amino acids. CDR3 nucleotides: TGCAGCGTTGAAGCAGGGGAGTATTTT. This encodes CSVEAGEYF.

This clonotype appeared a few times. The rearrangement uses TRBV9 and TRBJ2-5, with no clear D. Trimming removed 0 bases at V and 3 bases at J, with 9 bases between. CDR3 length equals 14 residues. Germline CDR1 and CDR2: SGDLS and YYNGEE. In DNA, the CDR3 is TGTGCCAGCAGCGTAGGAGGACGGAAAGAGACCCAGTACTTC. This translates into CASSVGGRKETQYF.

This chain uses TRBV12-3 or TRBV12-4 with TRBJ2-5, with D perhaps TRBD2 (6 bases). V lost 4 bases and J 2 bases, leaving 8 bases between the germline ends. There are 13 residues in the CDR3. CDR3 coding DNA: TGTGCCAGCAGTTCGACTAGACAAGAGACCCAGTACTTC. Translating it yields CASSSTRQETQYF.

The chain employs TRBV7-9 and TRBJ1-4; TRBD1 agrees at 8 bases. V shed 5 bases and J 7 bases; nucleotides not matched to a gene: 12. The CDR3 runs to 16 residues. CDR1 is SEHNR, CDR2 FQNEAQ, per germline (reference sequence). The CDR3 DNA is TGTGCCAGCAGCCATTTGGGGGGACAGGTGTTTGAAAAACTGTTTTTT. Its protein is CASSHLGGQVFEKLFF.

This clonotype was detected a few times. V and J are TRBV29-1 and TRBJ1-2, with TRBD1 matching over 8 bases. CDR3 size: 13 residues. V lost 4 bases, J lost 4 bases, and 5 bases stayed unmatched. Looked up from germline, CDR1 is SQVTM and CDR2 is ANQGSEA. The CDR3 DNA follows: TGCAGCGTTGTGGGACAGGAGCTCTATGGCTACACCTTC. It encodes CSVVGQELYGYTF.

The V call is TRBV10-3, the J call TRBJ1-1, with D possibly TRBD1 on 5 matching bases. Germline-derived CDR1 and CDR2 are ENHRY and SYGVKD. The CDR3 contains 16 residues. V was shortened by 2 bases and J by 1 base, with 14 bases between the two germline ends. CDR3 nucleotides: TGTGCCATCAGTGAGGGGGGAGACAGATGGAACACTGAAGCTTTCTTT. It translates to CAISEGGDRWNTEAFF.

The chain has TRBV30 and TRBJ1-2; the D gene is possibly TRBD1 (5 bases). Germline-derived CDR1 and CDR2 are GTSNPN and SVGIG (reference sequence). Trimming cost V 5 bases and J 2 bases, with 12 bases left between them. The CDR3 consists of 13 residues. The CDR3 DNA is TGTGCCTGGTACAGGACAAAGAACTATGGCTACACCTTC. Translated, it gives CAWYRTKNYGYTF.

V is TRBV29-1 and J is TRBJ1-1; D may be TRBD1 (6 bases). The V end was cut by 6 bases, the J end by 8 bases, with 19 bases between. The CDR3 is 13 residues long. Germline CDR1 SQVTM, CDR2 ANQGSEA. The CDR3 loop reads CSVATGTMTEAFF. For the CDR3, the DNA is TGCAGCGTCGCGACCGGGACAATGACCGAAGCTTTCTTT.

The chain couples TRBV7-9 to TRBJ2-1, with D unresolved. V lost 3 bases, J lost 7 bases, and 10 bases lay in between. The CDR3 consists of 13 residues. CDR1 is SEHNR and CDR2 is FQNEAQ in the germline V gene (reference sequence). The CDR3 loop reads CASSFVRQNEQFF. Here the CDR3 DNA reads TGTGCCAGCAGCTTTGTTCGGCAGAATGAGCAGTTCTTC.

J is TRBJ2-7 and V is TRBV11-2, with 11 nucleotides matching TRBD2. Germline loops: CDR1 SGHAT, CDR2 FQNNGV. J was trimmed by 0 bases and V by 0 bases; bases with no gene match: 7. CDR3 length: 18 amino acids. The CDR3 coding sequence is TGTGCCAGCAGCTTAGAGGCTAGCGGGGGGTCAAGCTCCTACGAGCAGTACTTC. It is translated as CASSLEASGGSSSYEQYF.

This chain uses TRBV12-3 or TRBV12-4 with TRBJ2-7; D is perhaps TRBD2 (6 bases). The CDR3 extends over 13 amino acids. Trimming left V 4 bases short and J 4 bases short, with 11 bases between. The CDR3 sequence is CASSWSGLYEQYF. DNA of the CDR3: TGTGCCAGCAGTTGGAGCGGGCTTTACGAGCAGTACTTC.

CDR3 bases: TGTGCCAGCTCGCCGAACCCAGACACCGGGGAGCTGTTTTTT. This sequence encodes CASSPNPDTGELFF. The V and J genes are TRBV18 and TRBJ2-2, with D uncertain. The CDR3 covers 14 residues. Germline loops: CDR1 KGHSH, CDR2 LQKENI. The V gene lost 6 bases and the J gene lost 3 bases, with 11 bases spanning the gap.

The rearrangement joins TRBV7-2 to TRBJ2-6; D ambiguous. This CDR3 has 15 amino acids. Deletions cut 5 bases from V and 2 bases from J, with 10 bases between. Germline V gives CDR1 SGHTA, CDR2 FQGNSA. The CDR3 nucleotides read TGTGCCAGCAGCCTCAAAGCCCCTGGGGCCAACGTCCTGACTTTC. The encoded protein is CASSLKAPGANVLTF.

This rearrangement joins TRBV6-2 or TRBV6-3 to TRBJ2-2; 10 bases line up with TRBD1. The CDR3 loop spans 17 amino acids. V shed 2 bases, J shed 4 bases, and the junction held 7 bases outside the gene matches. Germline values: CDR1 MNHEY, CDR2 SVGEGT. CDR3 protein: CASSYPRQGAGTGELFF. The CDR3 bases are TGTGCCAGCAGTTACCCACGACAGGGGGCGGGCACCGGGGAGCTGTTTTTT.